Reported below is one TCR beta chain. Its antigen is undetermined. The data originate from a study of shared clonotypes between healthy human individuals. Study-wide findings and caveats: Generally, naive subsets (rather than memory subsets) showed larger estimated richness. Clonotype sharing among donors was expected to depend on sequencing depth.

Trimming cost V 5 bases and J 1 base, with 6 bases left between them. The CDR3 totals 13 residues. Germline CDR1 MDHEN, CDR2 SYDVKM. Assay used: immunoSEQ multiplex PCR; TCRdb lists only in-frame clones, some missing. The table records millions of clones, over 85% of them present only once. The chain links TRBV28 to TRBJ2-1; a weak D match, TRBD2 (5 bases). The clonotype originates from a man younger than 30 in good health. Source material: naive CD4+ T cells sorted from blood. Subset noted: CD45RA+ positively selected. CDR3 region: CASSRGSYNEQFF. DNA of the CDR3: TGTGCCAGCAGTCGGGGATCCTACAATGAGCAGTTCTTC.